These 23 T cell receptor beta chains came from one sample sequenced in a study of blood T cell repertoires in COVID-19. Using immunoSEQ multiplex PCR, the repertoire was profiled, and TCRdb retains in-frame clones only, with some absent. This sample has approximately 260,000 clones; 89% occur once, and the top ten carry approximately 2%. The specimen was PBMCs or T cells enriched from blood (not recorded which). Receptor source: a woman in her sixties or seventies who had recovered from COVID-19.

The chain couples TRBV10-1 to TRBJ2-7; D unresolved. Trimming removed 8 bases from V and 2 bases from J, with 4 bases in between. The CDR3 runs 10 residues. Germline V gene data show CDR1 as WNHNN and CDR2 as SYGVQD (reference sequence). The CDR3 DNA follows: TGCGCCAGCCTCCCCTACGAGCAGTACTTC. Translated, it gives CASLPYEQYF.

This clone came up once. This chain links TRBV19 with TRBJ2-1, with D uncertain. The CDR3 runs 14 residues. Germline V gene sequence: CDR1 LNHDA, CDR2 SQIVND (reference sequence). V lost 3 bases and J 8 bases, leaving 14 bases between the germline ends. CDR3 bases: TGTGCCAGTAGTATGGCGACTGGATCGTATGAGCAGTTCTTC. As protein: CASSMATGSYEQFF.

The chain combines TRBV11-1 with TRBJ2-3; D unresolved. Germline CDR1 and CDR2: SGHAT and FQDESV (reference sequence). The CDR3 extends over 15 amino acids. V lost 0 bases to trimming and J lost 6 bases, with 13 bases between them. CDR3 DNA sequence: TGTGCCAGCAGCTTAGCGTATCTAGGTAGGGATACGCAGTATTTT. Translating it yields CASSLAYLGRDTQYF.

The rearrangement links TRBV7-9 to TRBJ1-2, with 7 bases matching TRBD1. The length of the CDR3 is 15 residues. Germline V gives CDR1 SEHNR, CDR2 FQNEAQ (reference sequence). J gave up 5 bases and V 5 bases, and 11 bases lay outside the gene matches. CDR3 DNA: TGTGCCAGCAGCACCGAGGGGGCAGGGAGTTATGGCTACACCTTC. This codes for CASSTEGAGSYGYTF. The whole variable domain, remainder taken from reference TRBV7-9 and TRBJ1-2, is DTGVSQNPRHKITKRGQNVTFRCDPISEHNRLYWYRQTLGQGPEFLTYFQNEAQLEKSRLLSDRFSAERPKGSFSTLEIQRTEQGDSAMYLCASSTEGAGSYGYTFGSGTRLTVV.

The chain joins TRBV7-9 to TRBJ1-2, with 12 bases that match TRBD1. The CDR3 is made up of 17 amino acids. Unmatched junction bases numbered 9, after V lost 5 bases and J lost 2 bases. CDR1 SEHNR and CDR2 FQNEAQ come from the germline V gene (reference sequence). DNA for the CDR3: TGTGCCAGCAGCCTAGGGACAGGGGGCGTTGAAAACTATGGCTACACCTTC. This codes for CASSLGTGGVENYGYTF.

The V call is TRBV5-4, the J call TRBJ2-7, with TRBD1 matching 7 bases. CDR3 length equals 13 residues. From germline, CDR1 is SGHNT and CDR2 YYREEE (reference sequence). The V segment lost 5 bases and the J segment 1 base; nucleotides outside the gene matches: 3. CDR3 region: CASRPGQSYEQYF. The CDR3 DNA sequence: TGTGCCAGCAGACCGGGACAGTCCTACGAGCAGTACTTC.

The CDR3 region has the DNA TGTGCCAGCAGCGTGAGTAGTTACCAAGAGACCCAGTACTTC. Amino acids: CASSVSSYQETQYF. The rearrangement uses TRBV9 and TRBJ2-5, with no clear D. Germline assignment: CDR1 SGDLS and CDR2 YYNGEE. V gave up 2 bases and J gave up 0 bases, with 8 bases separating them. This CDR3 spans 14 amino acids.

This chain joins TRBV11-2 and TRBJ2-2; TRBD2 matches 12 bases. This CDR3 is 17 amino acids long. Looked up from germline, CDR1 is SGHAT and CDR2 is FQNNGV. The V segment lost 3 bases and the J segment 7 bases; nucleotides outside the gene matches: 9. CDR3 sequence: CASSFRTSGAKDGELFF. CDR3 nucleotides: TGTGCCAGCAGCTTCCGGACTAGCGGGGCAAAGGACGGGGAGCTGTTTTTT.

The chain is built from TRBV12-5 and TRBJ2-3, with 10 bases lining up with TRBD1. The ends lost 6 bases at V and 2 bases at J; junction bases unmatched: 5. CDR3 length equals 15 residues. Per the germline V gene, CDR1 is LGHNT and CDR2 is FRNRAP. The CDR3 nucleotides read TGTGCTAGTGGGCCGACAGGGGGCTCCACAGATACGCAGTATTTT. As protein: CASGPTGGSTDTQYF.

J is TRBJ1-5 and V is TRBV12-3 or TRBV12-4, with TRBD1 as a possible D gene (5 bases). The CDR3 covers 13 residues. Trimming cost V 5 bases and J 4 bases, with 9 bases left between them. The CDR3 spells CASSLDRNQPQHF. CDR3 nucleotides: TGTGCCAGCAGTCTAGACAGAAATCAGCCCCAGCATTTT.

This clone was counted a few times. This chain joins TRBV7-3 and TRBJ2-1; perhaps TRBD1 as D (6 bases). Germline assignment: CDR1 SGHTA and CDR2 FQGTGA. The CDR3 contains 15 residues. The germline V and J ends were trimmed by 3 bases and 0 bases, with 9 bases remaining between them. The chain's CDR3 is CASSFRGSSYNEQFF. The CDR3 coding sequence is TGTGCCAGCAGCTTTAGGGGGAGCTCCTACAATGAGCAGTTCTTC.

This rearrangement joins TRBV6-5 to TRBJ2-7; weak D call: TRBD2 (6 bases). V lost 0 bases and J lost 0, with 9 bases in between. The CDR3 is 15 amino acids. In germline, CDR1 is MNHEY, CDR2 SVGAGI. The CDR3 region has the DNA TGTGCCAGCAGTTACTCTACCGGGAGCTCCTACGAGCAGTACTTC. It translates to CASSYSTGSSYEQYF.

This chain uses TRBV5-4 with TRBJ2-2; the match to TRBD1 covers 8 bases. This CDR3 is 15 amino acids long. CDR1 and CDR2 (germline): SGHNT, YYREEE (reference sequence). The trim removed 5 bases at V and 3 bases at J, leaving 6 bases unmatched. This CDR3 reads CASSPGTGDTGELFF. Written as DNA, the CDR3 is TGTGCCAGCAGTCCCGGGACAGGAGACACCGGGGAGCTGTTTTTT. Full variable domain (remainder filled in from reference TRBV5-4 and TRBJ2-2): ETGVTQSPTHLIKTRGQQVTLRCSSQSGHNTVSWYQQALGQGPQFIFQYYREEENGRGNFPPRFSGLQFPNYSSELNVNALELDDSALYLCASSPGTGDTGELFFGEGSRLTVL.

This clone was counted between two and nine times. The CDR3 bases are TGTGCCTGGAGTGGGAATAGGGAGGCTTTCTTT. Translated, it gives CAWSGNREAFF. The gene calls are TRBV30 and TRBJ1-1; D not certain. The CDR3 has 11 amino acids. V was clipped by 1 base and J by 11 bases, with 11 bases between them. Germline V gene data show CDR1 as GTSNPN and CDR2 as SVGIG (reference sequence).

The J gene is TRBJ1-5, the V gene TRBV2; the D is unclear. The CDR3 is 12 residues long. V gave up 2 bases and J gave up 4 bases, with 3 bases separating them. Germline V gene data show CDR1 as SNHLY and CDR2 as FYNNEI. The CDR3 nucleotides read TGTGCCAGCAGTGAAATAAATCAGCCCCAGCATTTT. This encodes CASSEINQPQHF.

The V gene is TRBV19, the J gene TRBJ2-7, with 7 bases fitting TRBD1. CDR3 length: 14 amino acids. V dropped 5 bases and J dropped 0; count of bases not matched to a gene: 4. Germline V CDR1 and CDR2: LNHDA, SQIVND (reference sequence). The CDR3 sequence is CASSQQGSSYEQYF. The CDR3, as DNA: TGTGCCAGTAGTCAACAGGGGTCCTCCTACGAGCAGTACTTC.

This chain joins TRBV4-1 and TRBJ1-6; 7 bases match TRBD1. The CDR3 spans 17 residues. The junction had 16 bases not matched to a gene; V was cut back by 5 bases and J by 9 bases. Per germline, CDR1 MGHRA and CDR2 YSYEKL. In nucleotides, the CDR3 is TGCGCCAGCAGCAAGACGACAGGGAAAGGGTCGTCTTCACCCCTCCACTTT. This gives the protein CASSKTTGKGSSSPLHF.

CDR3 protein: CASSLGQLNSPLHF. The DNA for the CDR3 is TGTGCCAGCAGCTTGGGACAGTTGAATTCACCCCTCCACTTT. This chain connects TRBV5-4 to TRBJ1-6; maybe TRBD1 (5 bases). V was shortened by 0 bases and J by 7 bases, with 8 bases between the two germline ends. Germline V CDR1 and CDR2: SGHNT, YYREEE (reference sequence). The CDR3 totals 14 residues. Supplemented by reference TRBV5-4 and TRBJ1-6, the full variable domain reads ETGVTQSPTHLIKTRGQQVTLRCSSQSGHNTVSWYQQALGQGPQFIFQYYREEENGRGNFPPRFSGLQFPNYSSELNVNALELDDSALYLCASSLGQLNSPLHFGNGTRLTVT.

The chain carries TRBV24-1 and TRBJ2-7; D perhaps matches TRBD1 (6 bases). The CDR3 extends over 15 amino acids. The germline V gene encodes CDR1 KGHDR and CDR2 SFDVKD. V shed 3 bases and J shed 7 bases, with 18 bases lying between them. The CDR3 sequence: CATSDPAGDPREQYF. The CDR3 region has the DNA TGTGCCACCAGTGATCCGGCAGGGGATCCCAGAGAGCAGTACTTC.

The genes are TRBV6-5 and TRBJ2-5; no clear D gene. CDR3 length: 12 amino acids. Germline V gene lookup returns CDR1 MNHEY and CDR2 SVGAGI. V dropped 7 bases and J dropped 7 bases, with 13 bases sitting between them. DNA of the CDR3: TGTGCCAGCAACTCCCCGACGGGGACCCAGTACTTC. Translated: CASNSPTGTQYF.

The chain combines TRBV5-1 with TRBJ1-4; tentatively, D is TRBD1 (5 bases). Germline V CDR1 and CDR2: SGHRS, YFSETQ. This CDR3 is 14 amino acids long. V shed 0 bases and J shed 5 bases, with 8 bases lying between them. The CDR3 reads CASSLDTGNEKLFF. DNA for the CDR3: TGCGCCAGCAGCTTGGATACAGGCAATGAAAAACTGTTTTTT.

Worth noting for this clone: The sample contains more than one DNA sequence encoding this CDR3. The CDR3 nucleotides are TGTGCCAGCAGCCCAAGGACAGGGGGAACTGAAGCTTTCTTT. This codes for CASSPRTGGTEAFF. The chain is built from TRBV14 and TRBJ1-1; 10 bases are a match to TRBD1. The CDR3 extends over 14 amino acids. Germline V gives CDR1 SGHDN, CDR2 FVKESK. V shed 4 bases, J shed 5 bases, and the junction held 4 bases outside the gene matches.

Only one count was recorded for this clone. The chain combines TRBV14 with TRBJ1-1; the D is unclear. Deletions cut 1 base from V and 1 base from J, with 10 bases between. The V gene's germline CDR1 is SGHDN and CDR2 FVKESK. The CDR3 length is 15 residues. The CDR3: CASSQVLTGNTEAFF. The CDR3 nucleotides read TGTGCCAGCAGCCAAGTGTTGACGGGGAACACTGAAGCTTTCTTT.